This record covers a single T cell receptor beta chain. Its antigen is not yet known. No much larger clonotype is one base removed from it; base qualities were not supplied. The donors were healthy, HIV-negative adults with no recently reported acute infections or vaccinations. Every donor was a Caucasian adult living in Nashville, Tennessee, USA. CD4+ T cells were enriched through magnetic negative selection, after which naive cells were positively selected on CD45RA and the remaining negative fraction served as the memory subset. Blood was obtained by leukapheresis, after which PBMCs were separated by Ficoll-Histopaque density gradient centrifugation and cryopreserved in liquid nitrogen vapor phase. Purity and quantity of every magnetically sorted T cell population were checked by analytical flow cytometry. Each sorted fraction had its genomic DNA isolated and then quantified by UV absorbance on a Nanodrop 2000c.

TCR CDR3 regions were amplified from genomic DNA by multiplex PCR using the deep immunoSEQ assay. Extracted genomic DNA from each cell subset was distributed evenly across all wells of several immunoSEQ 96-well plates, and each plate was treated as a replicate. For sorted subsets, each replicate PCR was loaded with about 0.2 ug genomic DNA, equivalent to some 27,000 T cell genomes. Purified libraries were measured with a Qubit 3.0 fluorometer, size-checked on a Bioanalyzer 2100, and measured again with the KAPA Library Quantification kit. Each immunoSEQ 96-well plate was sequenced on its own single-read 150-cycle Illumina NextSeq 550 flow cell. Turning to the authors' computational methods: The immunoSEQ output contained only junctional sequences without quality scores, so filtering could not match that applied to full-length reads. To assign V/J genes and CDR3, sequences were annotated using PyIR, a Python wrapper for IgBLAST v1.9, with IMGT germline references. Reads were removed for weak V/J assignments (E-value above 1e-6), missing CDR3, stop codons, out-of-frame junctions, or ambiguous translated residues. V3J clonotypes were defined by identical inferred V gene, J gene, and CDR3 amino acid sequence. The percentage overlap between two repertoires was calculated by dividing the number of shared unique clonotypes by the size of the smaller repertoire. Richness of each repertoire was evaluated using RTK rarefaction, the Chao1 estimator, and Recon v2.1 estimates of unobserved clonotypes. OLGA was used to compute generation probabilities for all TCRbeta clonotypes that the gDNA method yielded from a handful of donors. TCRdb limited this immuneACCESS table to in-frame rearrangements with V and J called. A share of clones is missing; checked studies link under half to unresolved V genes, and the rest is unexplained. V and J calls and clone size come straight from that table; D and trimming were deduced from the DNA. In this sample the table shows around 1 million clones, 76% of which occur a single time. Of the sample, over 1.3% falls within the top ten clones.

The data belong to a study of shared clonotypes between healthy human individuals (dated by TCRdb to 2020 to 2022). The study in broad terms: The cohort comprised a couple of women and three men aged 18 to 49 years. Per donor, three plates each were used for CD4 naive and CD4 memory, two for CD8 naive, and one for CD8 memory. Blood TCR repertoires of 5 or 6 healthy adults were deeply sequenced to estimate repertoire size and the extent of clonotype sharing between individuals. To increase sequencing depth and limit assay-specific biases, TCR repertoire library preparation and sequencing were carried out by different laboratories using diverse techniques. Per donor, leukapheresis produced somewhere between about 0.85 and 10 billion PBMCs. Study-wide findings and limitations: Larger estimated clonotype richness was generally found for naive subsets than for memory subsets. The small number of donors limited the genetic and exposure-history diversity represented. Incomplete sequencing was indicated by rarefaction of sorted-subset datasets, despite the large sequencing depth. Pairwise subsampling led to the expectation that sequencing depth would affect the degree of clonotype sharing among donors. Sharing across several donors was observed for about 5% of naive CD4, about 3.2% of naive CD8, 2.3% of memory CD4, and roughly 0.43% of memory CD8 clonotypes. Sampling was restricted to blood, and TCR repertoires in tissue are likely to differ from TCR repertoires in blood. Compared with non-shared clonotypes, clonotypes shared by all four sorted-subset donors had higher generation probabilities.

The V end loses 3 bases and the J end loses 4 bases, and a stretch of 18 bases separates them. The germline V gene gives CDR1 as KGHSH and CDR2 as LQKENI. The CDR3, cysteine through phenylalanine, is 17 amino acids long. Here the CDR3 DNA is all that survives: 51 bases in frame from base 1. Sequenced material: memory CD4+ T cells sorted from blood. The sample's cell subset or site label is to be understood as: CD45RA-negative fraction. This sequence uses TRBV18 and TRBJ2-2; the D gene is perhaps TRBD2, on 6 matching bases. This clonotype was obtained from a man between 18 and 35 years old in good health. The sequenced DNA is TGTGCCAGCTCACCCGGGAGCATTGCGGGGAGCACCGGGGAGCTGTTTTTT. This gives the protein CASSPGSIAGSTGELFF. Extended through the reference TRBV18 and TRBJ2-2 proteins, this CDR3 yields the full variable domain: NAGVMQNPRHLVRRRGQEARLRCSPMKGHSHVYWYRQLPEEGLKFMVYLQKENIIDESGMPKERFSAEFPKEGPSILRIQQVVRGDSAAYFCASSPGSIAGSTGELFFGEGSRLTVL.